This TCR beta chain comes out of a study of Ad26.COV2.S vaccination and SARS-CoV-2 variants. Germline V gene data show CDR1 as MGHDK and CDR2 as SYGVNS. V shed 3 bases, J shed 7 bases, and the junction held 12 bases outside the gene matches. There are 15 residues in the CDR3. TCRdb's table, derived via immunoSEQ multiplex PCR, lists solely in-frame clones and lacks some. Seen here are over 130,000 clones, 75% to 90% observed once, and the top ten hold around 5%. V usage is TRBV25-1 and J usage is TRBJ2-7; 7 bases are shared with TRBD1. The material sequenced was peripheral blood, taken after recovery from COVID-19. The receptor comes from a human donor who had recovered from COVID-19. The CDR3 nucleotides are TGTGCCAGCAGTGATAATAGTGAGGGGGCGGGTGAGCAGTACTTC. Translating gives CASSDNSEGAGEQYF.